What follows are 16 T cell receptor beta chains derived from one specimen sequenced in a study of cytomegalovirus exposure and HLA in healthy donors. Amplification used 60 Vbeta primers and 13 Jbeta primers. Here immunoSEQ multiplex PCR was the method, and the copy in TCRdb shows in-frame clones only, minus some. The table includes 170,000 or so clones, roughly 78% detected once. Sample: PBMCs. All receptors derive from a woman aged 45-60 years in good health and CMV-seropositive.

The DNA of the CDR3 is TGCGCCAGCAGCTTCTCAGGGGACCCTGTTGGGTCCACCTTC. Translated, it gives CASSFSGDPVGSTF. V is TRBV5-1 and J is TRBJ1-2, with D tentatively TRBD1 (6 bases). The CDR3 runs to 14 residues. V was trimmed by 2 bases and J by 13 bases, leaving 21 bases between them. Germline V gene data show CDR1 as SGHRS and CDR2 as YFSETQ.

The genes are TRBV29-1 and TRBJ2-7; 9 nucleotides align to TRBD1. CDR3 length equals 15 residues. The germline V gene encodes CDR1 SQVTM and CDR2 ANQGSEA. With V trimmed by 7 bases and J by 5 bases, 15 bases remained unmatched. CDR3 sequence: CSADIADRGIHEQYF. The CDR3 DNA sequence: TGCAGCGCCGACATTGCGGACAGGGGTATCCACGAGCAGTACTTC.

This chain uses TRBV7-8 with TRBJ2-3, with 10 bases aligning to TRBD2. The CDR3 is made up of 15 amino acids. Germline CDR1 reads SGHVS; CDR2 reads FQNEAQ. Trimming took 5 bases from V and 6 from J; bases not matched to a gene: 8. The CDR3 spells CASSALAGGRDTQYF. Here the CDR3 DNA reads TGTGCCAGCAGCGCCTTAGCGGGGGGCAGGGATACGCAGTATTTT.

This chain links TRBV5-1 with TRBJ2-7; 11 nucleotides match TRBD1. Germline CDR1 is SGHRS and CDR2 is YFSETQ. V trimming: 5 bases; J trimming: 0 bases; junction bases outside the gene matches: 10. This CDR3 spans 17 amino acids. The CDR3 loop is CASRSGQGGPGSYEQYF. CDR3 in DNA: TGCGCCAGCAGATCGGGACAGGGGGGCCCGGGCTCCTACGAGCAGTACTTC.

The rearrangement joins TRBV5-1 to TRBJ2-7, with 8 bases matching TRBD1. The V gene end was trimmed by 2 bases and the J gene end by 5 bases; junction bases not matched to a gene: 9. CDR3 length: 15 residues. Per germline, CDR1 SGHRS and CDR2 YFSETQ. The CDR3 DNA reads TGCGCCAGCAGCTTCCGGGACAGGTTATTCAACGAGCAGTACTTC. This gives the protein CASSFRDRLFNEQYF.

The rearrangement joins TRBV27 to TRBJ2-1; TRBD2 matches 12 bases. The germline V gene has CDR1 MNHEY and CDR2 SMNVEV (reference sequence). This CDR3 is 17 amino acids long. Germline trimming cut 1 base from V and 7 bases from J; bases unmatched to any gene: 8. The CDR3 spells CASSLLGLAGGPNEQFF. CDR3 sequence (DNA): TGTGCCAGCAGTTTATTAGGTCTAGCGGGGGGGCCTAATGAGCAGTTCTTC.

The J gene is TRBJ2-1, the V gene TRBV4-2; 7 nucleotides match TRBD2. Trimming took 0 bases from V and 7 from J; bases not matched to a gene: 15. The CDR3 sequence is 18 residues long. Germline loops: CDR1 LGHNA, CDR2 YNFKEQ. The CDR3 DNA reads TGTGCCAGCAGCCAAGATCGGGGCGGGGGTCGCCCTAGAAATGAGCAGTTCTTC. Translated: CASSQDRGGGRPRNEQFF.

This sequence joins TRBV25-1 and TRBJ2-2, with 8 nucleotides matching TRBD1. CDR1 and CDR2 (germline): MGHDK, SYGVNS. The CDR3 totals 15 residues. V lost 1 base, J lost 8 bases, and 6 bases stayed unmatched. The CDR3 DNA follows: TGTGCCAGCAGTGAATTAGGACAGGGAGGAGGGGAGCTGTTTTTT. It codes for CASSELGQGGGELFF.

The rearrangement links TRBV30 to TRBJ1-4; 7 bases match TRBD1. Trimming cost V 1 base and J 3 bases; bases outside gene matches: 5. Germline V gene lookup returns CDR1 GTSNPN and CDR2 SVGIG (reference sequence). The CDR3 loop spans 15 amino acids. The CDR3 nucleotides are TGTGCCTGGAGTGCATACACAGGGGCTAATGAAAAACTGTTTTTT. Translated: CAWSAYTGANEKLFF.

This chain links TRBV23-1 with TRBJ2-7, with D perhaps matching TRBD1 (5 bases). TRBV23-1 is an ORF, and what it does is uncertain. The CDR3 has 15 residues. The ends were cut back, 10 bases at V and 0 bases at J, with 19 bases in the middle. The CDR3 sequence: CANIEAGNSSYEQYF. DNA for the CDR3: TGCGCCAATATAGAGGCAGGGAATTCCTCCTACGAGCAGTACTTC.

The rearrangement joins TRBV6-1 to TRBJ1-5; the match to TRBD1 covers 7 bases. The germline V gene encodes CDR1 MNHNS and CDR2 SASEGT. The J segment lost 2 bases and the V segment lost 4 bases, leaving 5 bases of the junction unmatched. This CDR3 has 15 residues. CDR3 in amino acids: CASSGRQGRNQPQHF. The CDR3, as DNA: TGTGCCAGCAGTGGGAGACAGGGACGCAATCAGCCCCAGCATTTT.

The rearrangement joins TRBV30 to TRBJ2-3, with D possibly matching TRBD1 (6 bases). Trimming took 3 bases from V and 0 from J, leaving 7 bases between them. In germline, CDR1 is GTSNPN, CDR2 SVGIG (reference sequence). CDR3 size: 13 residues. The CDR3, as DNA: TGTGCCTGGAGCAGGGGCAGCACAGATACGCAGTATTTT. This gives the protein CAWSRGSTDTQYF.

V is TRBV5-1 and J is TRBJ2-3; TRBD2 matches at 9 bases. V trimming: 2 bases; J trimming: 3 bases; junction bases outside the gene matches: 4. CDR1 is SGHRS, CDR2 YFSETQ, per germline. CDR3 size: 15 residues. The CDR3 bases are TGCGCCAGCAGCTTAGCGGGGGGCTTAACAGATACGCAGTATTTT. Residues: CASSLAGGLTDTQYF.

This clone showed up just a few times. The rearrangement joins TRBV6-1 to TRBJ2-3; D gene uncertain. V was clipped by 4 bases and J by 3 bases, with 17 bases between them. The CDR3 loop spans 16 amino acids. Germline CDR1 and CDR2: MNHNS and SASEGT. CDR3 DNA: TGTGCCAGCAGTGCCCTAGGCCCGTTTAGGACAGATACGCAGTATTTT. Protein: CASSALGPFRTDTQYF.

The chain employs TRBV28 and TRBJ2-5, with 10 bases identical to TRBD2. CDR1 and CDR2 (germline): MDHEN, SYDVKM. The CDR3 has 15 amino acids. J gave up 5 bases and V 2 bases, and 5 bases lay outside the gene matches. DNA of the CDR3: TGTGCCAGCAGTTTAGAGGAACTAGCGGGGGAGACCCAGTACTTC. Encoded protein: CASSLEELAGETQYF.

The rearrangement links TRBV5-8 to TRBJ1-5; maybe TRBD1 (5 bases). This CDR3 has 15 amino acids. The V gene's germline CDR1 is SGHTS and CDR2 YDEGEE. Trimming stripped 4 bases from V and 7 bases from J, with 18 bases between. CDR3 in amino acids: CASSSGIPAGQPQHF. DNA of the CDR3: TGTGCCAGCAGCAGCGGGATCCCGGCAGGGCAGCCCCAGCATTTT.